This TCR beta chain emerged from a study of T cells after yellow fever vaccination. For the study at large: Any fraction with a low cell number was prepared using SMART-Seq v4 Ultra Low Input.

Study-level points and caveats: Reappearing after the booster were most of the clones from primary vaccination (less than 97% CD4, 85% to 90% CD8). The secondary response showed a weaker magnitude and a faster peak, day 5 versus 15.

TCRdb itself ran the 5' RACE reads through MiXCR, one entry per CDR3 protein. The sample lists over 300,000 distinct CDR3 sequences, 4.1% occurring once. This clonotype was observed at least ten times. The antigen is unknown. At one of its ends the junction is not consistent with the germline gene, which may arise from a read error. CDR3 size: 13 residues. Germline CDR1 SGHRS, CDR2 YFSETQ. The sequenced sample was PBMCs, obtained 5 days after the yellow fever booster vaccination. The sequence was obtained from a man between 18 and 35 years old who received the YFV17D yellow fever vaccine. The V and J genes are TRBV5-1 and TRBJ2-5, with a weak D call TRBD2 (6 bases). In DNA, the CDR3 is TGCGCCAGCAGCTTGGGCGGGGTTGAGATCCAGTACTTC. Translating gives CASSLGGVEIQYF. Together with reference TRBV5-1 and TRBJ2-5, the CDR3 gives the full variable domain: KAGVTQTPRYLIKTRGQQVTLSCSPISGHRSVSWYQQTPGQGLQFLFEYFSETQRNKGNFPGRFSGRQFSNSRSEMNVSTLELGDSALYLCASSLGGVEIQYFGPGTRLLVL.